This TCR beta chain was found in a study of PD-1 blockade in classical Hodgkin lymphoma. Relapse after autologous stem cell transplantation occurred in every patient, and brentuximab vedotin exposure varied. Complete response, partial response or progressive disease was each patient's best response. Notes on this clone: Its antigen is currently unknown.

Per the germline V gene, CDR1 is MRHNA and CDR2 is SNTAGT. Trimming removed 3 bases from V and 4 bases from J, with 12 bases in between. The CDR3 is 14 amino acids. Clones were read by immunoSEQ multiplex PCR, and TCRdb kept only the in-frame ones, dropping some. The sample carries 95,000 to 100,000 clones, roughly 90% recorded once. Study-level points and caveats: Complete responders' baseline diversity resembled that of newly diagnosed patients. By C4D1, diversity of CD4+ TCRs had risen significantly, whereas that of CD8+ TCRs had not.

Sequencing used peripheral blood mononuclear cells (PBMCs), obtained before the second cycle of nivolumab. This receptor was identified in a human donor with classical Hodgkin lymphoma. The chain links TRBV6-4 to TRBJ1-2; D unresolved. The CDR3 region is CASSEGTSGYGYTF. As DNA, the CDR3 is TGTGCCAGCAGTGAGGGCACCTCTGGCTATGGCTACACCTTC.